This TCR beta chain was documented in a study of blood T cells in healthy people across ages. V lost 5 bases and J lost 0, with 5 bases in between. The CDR3 sequence is 14 residues long. Germline V gene data show CDR1 as LGHNA and CDR2 as YSLEER. This clonotype was observed many times. A sample-barcoded 5' primer and a J-beta primer mix were used in a second PCR of about 7 to 11 cycles. The template-switch adaptor, which had 12 random nucleotides, put a tag on each cDNA molecule. No fewer than 3 million CDR3-containing paired-end reads came from each sample. TCRdb redid the calling of the 5' RACE reads with MiXCR, one entry per CDR3 protein. The data contain about 680,000 distinct CDR3 sequences, about half of them singletons.

The sequenced sample consisted of blood. The clonotype comes from an older woman in good health. V and J are TRBV4-3 and TRBJ2-6; the D is unclear. CDR3 sequence (DNA): TGCGCCAGCAGCTCATTCTCTGGGGCCAACGTCCTGACTTTC. It translates to CASSSFSGANVLTF.